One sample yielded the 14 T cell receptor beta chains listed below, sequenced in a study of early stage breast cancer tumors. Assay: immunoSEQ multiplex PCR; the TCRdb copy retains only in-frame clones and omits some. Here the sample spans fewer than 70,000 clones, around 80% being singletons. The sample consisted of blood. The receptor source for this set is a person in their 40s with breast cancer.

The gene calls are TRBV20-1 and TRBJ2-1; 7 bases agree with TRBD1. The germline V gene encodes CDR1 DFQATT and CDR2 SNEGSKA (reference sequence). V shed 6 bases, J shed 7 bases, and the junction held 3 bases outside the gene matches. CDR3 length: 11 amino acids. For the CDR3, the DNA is TGCAGTGCCTTGACAGGGAATGAGCAGTTCTTC. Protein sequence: CSALTGNEQFF.

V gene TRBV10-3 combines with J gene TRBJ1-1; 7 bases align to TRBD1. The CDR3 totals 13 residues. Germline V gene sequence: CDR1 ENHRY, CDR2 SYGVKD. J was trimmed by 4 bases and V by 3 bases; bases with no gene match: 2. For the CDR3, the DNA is TGTGCCATCAGTGAAGGGGGCTTCACTGAAGCTTTCTTT. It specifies CAISEGGFTEAFF.

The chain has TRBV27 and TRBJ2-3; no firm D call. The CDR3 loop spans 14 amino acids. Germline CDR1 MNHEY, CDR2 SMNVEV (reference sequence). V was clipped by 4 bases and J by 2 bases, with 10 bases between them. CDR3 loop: CASSWTENTDTQYF. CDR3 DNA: TGTGCCAGCAGTTGGACGGAGAACACAGATACGCAGTATTTT.

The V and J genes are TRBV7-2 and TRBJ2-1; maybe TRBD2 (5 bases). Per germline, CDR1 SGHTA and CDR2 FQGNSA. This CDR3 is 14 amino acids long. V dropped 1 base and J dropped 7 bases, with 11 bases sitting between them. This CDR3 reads CASSLVGARNEQFF. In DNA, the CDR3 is TGTGCCAGCAGCTTAGTGGGAGCCCGGAATGAGCAGTTCTTC. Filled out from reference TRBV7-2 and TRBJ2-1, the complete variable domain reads GAGVSQSPSNKVTEKGKDVELRCDPISGHTALYWYRQSLGQGLEFLIYFQGNSAPDKSGLPSDRFSAERTGGSVSTLTIQRTQQEDSAVYLCASSLVGARNEQFFGPGTRLTVL.

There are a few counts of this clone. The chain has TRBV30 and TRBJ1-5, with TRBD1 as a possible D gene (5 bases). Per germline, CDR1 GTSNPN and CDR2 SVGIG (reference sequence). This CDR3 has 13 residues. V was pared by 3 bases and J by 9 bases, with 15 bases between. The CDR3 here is CAWSKTGGVPQHF. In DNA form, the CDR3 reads TGTGCCTGGAGCAAGACCGGGGGGGTGCCCCAGCATTTT.

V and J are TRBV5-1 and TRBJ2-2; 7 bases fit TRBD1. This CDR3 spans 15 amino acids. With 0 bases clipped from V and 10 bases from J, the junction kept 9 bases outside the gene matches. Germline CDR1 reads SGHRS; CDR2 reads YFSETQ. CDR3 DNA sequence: TGCGCCAGCAGCTTGGTTAATACAGGGGCGACGGAGCTGTTTTTT. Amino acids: CASSLVNTGATELFF.

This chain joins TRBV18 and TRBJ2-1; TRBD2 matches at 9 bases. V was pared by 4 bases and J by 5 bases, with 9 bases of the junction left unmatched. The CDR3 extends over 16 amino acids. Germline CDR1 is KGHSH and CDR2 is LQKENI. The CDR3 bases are TGTGCCAGCTCACTGAATTTAGCGGGAGCGGACAATGAGCAGTTCTTC. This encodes CASSLNLAGADNEQFF.

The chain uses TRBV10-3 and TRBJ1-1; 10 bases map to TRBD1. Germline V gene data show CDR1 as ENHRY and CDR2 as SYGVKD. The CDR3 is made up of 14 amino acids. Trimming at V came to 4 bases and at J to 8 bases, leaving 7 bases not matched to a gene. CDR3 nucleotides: TGTGCCATCAGTGGACCGGGACAGGGGAGCGAAGCTTTCTTT. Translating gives CAISGPGQGSEAFF.

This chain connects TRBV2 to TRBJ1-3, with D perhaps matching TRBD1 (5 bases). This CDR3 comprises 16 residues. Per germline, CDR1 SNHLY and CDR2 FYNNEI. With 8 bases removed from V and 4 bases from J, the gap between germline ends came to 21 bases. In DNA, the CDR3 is TGTGCCAGCGTTCCTGACAGCCATATACTCGGAAACACCATATATTTT. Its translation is CASVPDSHILGNTIYF.

The chain's CDR3 is CASSFGGAGVGETQYF. The CDR3, as DNA: TGTGCCAGCAGCTTTGGGGGGGCTGGAGTGGGAGAGACCCAGTACTTC. This chain joins TRBV5-4 and TRBJ2-5, with a possible D match to TRBD2 (7 bases). Germline V CDR1 and CDR2: SGHNT, YYREEE (reference sequence). The V end lost 2 bases, the J end lost 4 bases, and 18 bases lay between the germline ends. The CDR3 is made up of 16 amino acids.

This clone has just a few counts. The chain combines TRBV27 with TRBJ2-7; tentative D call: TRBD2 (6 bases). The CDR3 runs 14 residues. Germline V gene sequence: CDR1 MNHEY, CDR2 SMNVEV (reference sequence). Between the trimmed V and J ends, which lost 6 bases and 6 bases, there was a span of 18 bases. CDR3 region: CASSRERAAGEQYF. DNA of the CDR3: TGTGCCAGCAGCCGCGAGCGGGCCGCGGGCGAGCAGTACTTC.

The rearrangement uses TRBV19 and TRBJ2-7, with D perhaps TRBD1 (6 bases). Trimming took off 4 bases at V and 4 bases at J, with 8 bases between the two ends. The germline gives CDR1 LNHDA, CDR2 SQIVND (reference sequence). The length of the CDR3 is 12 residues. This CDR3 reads CASSTGQYEQYF. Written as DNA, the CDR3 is TGTGCCAGTAGTACGGGACAATACGAGCAGTACTTC.

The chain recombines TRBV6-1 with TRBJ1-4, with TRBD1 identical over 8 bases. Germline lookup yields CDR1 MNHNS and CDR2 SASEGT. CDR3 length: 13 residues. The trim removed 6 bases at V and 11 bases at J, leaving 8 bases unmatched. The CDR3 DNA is TGTGCCAGCAGAGCAGGGGGCCCCGTGAAACTGTTTTTT. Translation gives CASRAGGPVKLFF.

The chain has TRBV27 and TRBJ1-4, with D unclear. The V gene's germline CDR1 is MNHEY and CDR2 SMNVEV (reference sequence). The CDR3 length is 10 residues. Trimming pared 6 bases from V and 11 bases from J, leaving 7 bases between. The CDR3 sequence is CASREWKLFF. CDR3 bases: TGTGCCAGCAGAGAATGGAAACTGTTTTTT.